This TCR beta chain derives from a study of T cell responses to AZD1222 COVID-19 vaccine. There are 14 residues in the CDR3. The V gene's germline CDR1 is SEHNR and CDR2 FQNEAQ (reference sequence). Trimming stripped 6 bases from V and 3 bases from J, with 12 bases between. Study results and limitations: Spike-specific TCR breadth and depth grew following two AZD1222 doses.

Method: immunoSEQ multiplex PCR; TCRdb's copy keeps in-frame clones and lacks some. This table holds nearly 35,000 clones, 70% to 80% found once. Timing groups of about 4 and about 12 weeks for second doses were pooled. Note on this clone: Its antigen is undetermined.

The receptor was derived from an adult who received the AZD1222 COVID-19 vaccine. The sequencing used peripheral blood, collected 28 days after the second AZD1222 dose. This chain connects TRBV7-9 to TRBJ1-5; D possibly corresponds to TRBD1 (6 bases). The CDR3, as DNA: TGTGCCAGCAGTCTACAGGGAACCAATCAGCCCCAGCATTTT. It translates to CASSLQGTNQPQHF. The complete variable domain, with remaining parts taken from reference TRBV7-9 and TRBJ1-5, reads DTGVSQNPRHKITKRGQNVTFRCDPISEHNRLYWYRQTLGQGPEFLTYFQNEAQLEKSRLLSDRFSAERPKGSFSTLEIQRTEQGDSAMYLCASSLQGTNQPQHFGDGTRLSIL.